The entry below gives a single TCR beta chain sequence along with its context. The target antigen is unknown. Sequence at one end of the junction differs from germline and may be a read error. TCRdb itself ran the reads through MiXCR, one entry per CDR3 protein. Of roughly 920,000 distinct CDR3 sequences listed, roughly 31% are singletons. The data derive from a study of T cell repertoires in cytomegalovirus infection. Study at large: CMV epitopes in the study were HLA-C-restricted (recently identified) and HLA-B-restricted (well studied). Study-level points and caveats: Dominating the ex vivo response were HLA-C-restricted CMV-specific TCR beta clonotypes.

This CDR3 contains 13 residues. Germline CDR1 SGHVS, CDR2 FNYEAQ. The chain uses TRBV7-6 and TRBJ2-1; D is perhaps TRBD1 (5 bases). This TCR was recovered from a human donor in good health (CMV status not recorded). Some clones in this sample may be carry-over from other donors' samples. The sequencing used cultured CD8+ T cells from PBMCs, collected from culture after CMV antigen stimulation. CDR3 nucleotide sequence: TGTGTCAGCAGCTACCAGGGTTCCAATGAGCAGTTCTTC. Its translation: CVSSYQGSNEQFF.